Below are 28 T cell receptor beta chains sequenced from a single sample in a study of T cells in Graves' hyperthyroidism and ophthalmopathy. RNA transcripts gave rise to amplified TCR beta CDR3 regions. TCR CDR3 underwent first-round RT-PCR with the HTBI primer set. TCRdb called the multiplex PCR reads again in MiXCR, with one record for every CDR3 protein. The sample has some 360,000 distinct CDR3 sequences; more than 11% are singletons. Sequenced input: blood. The receptors come from a woman aged 55-69 years with Graves' hyperthyroidism.

This clonotype was observed a handful of times. This chain uses TRBV24-1 with TRBJ1-5; D is perhaps TRBD1 (6 bases). With 7 bases removed from V and 2 bases from J, the gap between germline ends came to 8 bases. This CDR3 has 13 residues. The germline V gene encodes CDR1 KGHDR and CDR2 SFDVKD. The CDR3 coding sequence is TGTGCCACCAGCAGGGGAGGCAATCAGCCCCAGCATTTT. This sequence encodes CATSRGGNQPQHF.

This clonotype showed up many times. This chain joins TRBV30 and TRBJ2-1; 7 bases are a match to TRBD2. Per germline, CDR1 GTSNPN and CDR2 SVGIG (reference sequence). Losses at the gene ends were 7 bases for V and 5 bases for J; bases not matched to a gene: 5. The CDR3 contains 12 residues. CDR3: CAFTRGDNEQFF. DNA for the CDR3: TGTGCCTTTACTCGGGGGGACAATGAGCAGTTCTTC.

The table lists this clonotype with many counts. The chain carries TRBV3-1 and TRBJ2-1; 9 bases map to TRBD1. Trimming cost V 4 bases and J 6 bases; bases outside gene matches: 4. CDR3 size: 14 residues. Germline CDR1 and CDR2: LGHDT and YNNKEL (reference sequence). In DNA, the CDR3 is TGTGCCAGCAGCCGACAGGGGGGTTTCAATGAGCAGTTCTTC. Translation: CASSRQGGFNEQFF.

This clonotype was seen ten or more times. CDR3 amino acids: CASSPRDGDEQFF. The CDR3 bases are TGTGCCAGCAGCCCAAGGGACGGGGATGAGCAGTTCTTC. The rearrangement links TRBV2 to TRBJ2-1; TRBD1 or TRBD2 may be the D gene (5 bases each). This CDR3 region has 13 residues. In germline, CDR1 is SNHLY, CDR2 FYNNEI. Trimming stripped 6 bases from V and 8 bases from J, with 14 bases between.

There are many counts of this clonotype. The rearrangement joins TRBV20-1 to TRBJ2-7; D might be TRBD2 (6 bases). Germline values: CDR1 DFQATT, CDR2 SNEGSKA (reference sequence). CDR3 length equals 14 residues. V was pared by 0 bases and J by 0 bases, with 9 bases between. CDR3 sequence (DNA): TGCAGTGCTAGAGATCGGGGGAACTCCTACGAGCAGTACTTC. Translating gives CSARDRGNSYEQYF.

In this sample, this clonotype turned up a few times. This chain joins TRBV7-9 and TRBJ2-1; D might be TRBD2 (6 bases). Trimming removed 5 bases from V and 0 bases from J, with 26 bases in between. The germline V gene encodes CDR1 SEHNR and CDR2 FQNEAQ (reference sequence). CDR3 length: 20 amino acids. Written as DNA, the CDR3 is TGTGCCAGCAGCATACTAAGGAGCACTAGCCGCCCAAGCTCCTACAATGAGCAGTTCTTC. Protein: CASSILRSTSRPSSYNEQFF.

This clonotype was observed many times. This rearrangement joins TRBV3-1 to TRBJ2-5; no clear D gene. The V gene's germline CDR1 is LGHDT and CDR2 YNNKEL (reference sequence). The CDR3 is 15 residues long. V dropped 3 bases and J dropped 8 bases, with 19 bases sitting between them. In nucleotides, the CDR3 is TGTGCCAGCAGCCAGTCCCTTTCCGGCGACACTACCCAGTACTTC. As protein: CASSQSLSGDTTQYF.

This clonotype was observed many times. The chain links TRBV12-3 or TRBV12-4 to TRBJ2-3, with TRBD2 matching 9 bases. Trimming took 3 bases from V and 4 from J; bases not matched to a gene: 8. The CDR3 runs to 16 residues. CDR3: CASSLLGGRASDTQYF. The CDR3 nucleotides read TGTGCCAGCAGTTTGTTGGGCGGGAGGGCGTCAGATACGCAGTATTTT.

This clonotype has a count of ten or more. J is TRBJ1-1 and V is TRBV3-1; a possible D gene is TRBD1 (5 bases). The germline V gene encodes CDR1 LGHDT and CDR2 YNNKEL (reference sequence). The V end was cut by 4 bases, the J end by 5 bases, with 11 bases between. The CDR3 consists of 13 residues. The CDR3 sequence: CASSPSGPTEAFF. CDR3 in DNA: TGTGCCAGCAGCCCTTCAGGGCCGACTGAAGCTTTCTTT.

This clonotype was picked up a small number of times. J is TRBJ1-5 and V is TRBV4-1; possibly TRBD1 for D (5 bases). Germline CDR1 MGHRA, CDR2 YSYEKL. The length of the CDR3 is 16 residues. V was cut by 1 base and J by 6 bases, with 16 bases left in between. CDR3 nucleotides: TGCGCCAGCAGCCAAGTAAGCGGAGGAAGGGGTCAGCCCCAGCATTTT. It codes for CASSQVSGGRGQPQHF.

This clonotype was seen more than once but under ten times. The rearrangement links TRBV9 to TRBJ2-2, with D tentatively TRBD2 (6 bases). The V gene's germline CDR1 is SGDLS and CDR2 YYNGEE. CDR3 length equals 18 residues. V was clipped by 3 bases and J by 4 bases, with 22 bases between them. The CDR3 is CASSDLPGIEEGTGELFF. In DNA, the CDR3 is TGTGCCAGCAGCGACCTCCCCGGGATCGAGGAGGGCACCGGGGAGCTGTTTTTT.

The chain employs TRBV19 and TRBJ1-5; tentatively, D is TRBD1 (5 bases). The V end was cut by 3 bases, the J end by 6 bases, with 12 bases between. Germline loops: CDR1 LNHDA, CDR2 SQIVND (reference sequence). CDR3 length: 14 amino acids. CDR3 sequence: CASSIGGLLQPQHF. CDR3 in DNA: TGTGCCAGTAGTATCGGGGGACTCCTTCAGCCCCAGCATTTT.

This clonotype occurred many times. The V call is TRBV5-1, the J call TRBJ2-3; 11 nucleotides line up with TRBD2. Trimming took 4 bases from V and 4 from J; bases not matched to a gene: 5. Germline V gene sequence: CDR1 SGHRS, CDR2 YFSETQ. CDR3 length: 15 residues. The CDR3 DNA reads as TGCGCCAGCAGCCCGGGACTAGCGGAGCCAGATACGCAGTATTTT. Amino acid sequence: CASSPGLAEPDTQYF.

This clonotype came up many times. The chain combines TRBV12-3 or TRBV12-4 with TRBJ2-7; D assignment may be TRBD1 or TRBD2 (8 bases each). The CDR3 totals 17 residues. With 6 bases removed from V and 6 bases from J, the gap between germline ends came to 27 bases. CDR3 loop: CASRPGGLAGAKSEQYF. CDR3 coding DNA: TGTGCCAGCAGGCCAGGGGGCCTAGCGGGTGCCAAAAGCGAGCAGTACTTC.

The sample holds a few counts of this clonotype. V is TRBV4-1 and J is TRBJ1-1; D is perhaps TRBD1 (5 bases). Germline CDR1 is MGHRA and CDR2 is YSYEKL. The CDR3 has 16 amino acids. The germline V and J ends were trimmed by 4 bases and 0 bases, with 15 bases remaining between them. CDR3: CASSRAGTVMNTEAFF. The CDR3 region has the DNA TGCGCCAGCAGCCGCGCGGGGACGGTTATGAACACTGAAGCTTTCTTT.

This clonotype has a count of ten or more. The chain carries TRBV27 and TRBJ1-1, with 8 bases identical to TRBD1. With V trimmed by 5 bases and J by 6 bases, 11 bases remained unmatched. Germline CDR1 MNHEY, CDR2 SMNVEV (reference sequence). The CDR3 covers 15 residues. The CDR3 DNA sequence: TGTGCCAGCAGTATACAGGGGGGTCGAGCCGCTGAAGCTTTCTTT. This gives the protein CASSIQGGRAAEAFF.

This clonotype was seen more than once but under ten times. The chain recombines TRBV7-2 with TRBJ2-2; 9 bases match TRBD2. The CDR3 loop spans 17 amino acids. V trimming: 2 bases; J trimming: 6 bases; junction bases outside the gene matches: 10. Germline CDR1 is SGHTA and CDR2 is FQGNSA. The CDR3 region has the DNA TGTGCCAGCAGCTTATCGGTGGAAATAGCGGGAGCCGGGGAGCTGTTTTTT. It translates to CASSLSVEIAGAGELFF. The variable domain in full, completed from reference TRBV7-2 and TRBJ2-2, reads GAGVSQSPSNKVTEKGKDVELRCDPISGHTALYWYRQSLGQGLEFLIYFQGNSAPDKSGLPSDRFSAERTGGSVSTLTIQRTQQEDSAVYLCASSLSVEIAGAGELFFGEGSRLTVL.

This clonotype was seen only a few times. CDR3 amino acids: CASSLIGTGPEKLFF. DNA for the CDR3: TGTGCCAGCAGCTTAATAGGTACAGGGCCTGAAAAACTGTTTTTT. The V and J genes are TRBV7-9 and TRBJ1-4; a possible D gene is TRBD1 (6 bases). The CDR3 contains 15 residues. Germline V gives CDR1 SEHNR, CDR2 FQNEAQ (reference sequence). V was pared by 2 bases and J by 7 bases, with 14 bases between.

This clonotype was counted ten times or more. V and J are TRBV11-2 and TRBJ1-2; D is undetermined. This CDR3 has 12 residues. V was trimmed by 0 bases and J by 3 bases, leaving 2 bases between them. Germline CDR1 is SGHAT and CDR2 is FQNNGV. DNA for the CDR3: TGTGCCAGCAGCTTAGACGACTATGGCTACACCTTC. Amino acids: CASSLDDYGYTF.

This clonotype came up many times. The chain uses TRBV11-3 and TRBJ2-1; D uncertain. The V end was cut by 3 bases, the J end by 5 bases, with 8 bases between. The CDR3 sequence is 13 residues long. Germline V CDR1 and CDR2: SGHNT, YENEEA. The CDR3 DNA reads TGTGCCAGCAGCTTGGTGCGGCACAATGAGCAGTTCTTC. As protein: CASSLVRHNEQFF.

There are a few counts of this clonotype. A clone one base away is much larger, so this may be a read error. This rearrangement joins TRBV14 to TRBJ2-7; no clear D. CDR3 length: 11 amino acids. CDR1 SGHDN and CDR2 FVKESK come from the germline V gene. Trimming stripped 3 bases from V and 3 bases from J, with 3 bases between. In DNA form, the CDR3 reads TGTGCCAGCAGCCACAACTACGAGCAGTACTTC. It is translated as CASSHNYEQYF.

This clonotype was recorded many times. This rearrangement joins TRBV29-1 to TRBJ2-2; TRBD1 agrees at 7 bases. Germline V gene lookup returns CDR1 SQVTM and CDR2 ANQGSEA. The V gene end was trimmed by 5 bases and the J gene end by 0 bases; junction bases not matched to a gene: 3. The length of the CDR3 is 14 residues. CDR3 amino acids: CSVLDRSNTGELFF. Here the CDR3 DNA reads TGCAGCGTTCTGGACAGGTCGAACACCGGGGAGCTGTTTTTT.

This clonotype has a count of ten or more. The chain carries TRBV28 and TRBJ2-1, with D perhaps TRBD2 (6 bases). Germline V CDR1 and CDR2: MDHEN, SYDVKM. The CDR3 covers 16 residues. V lost 5 bases and J lost 3, with 17 bases in between. CDR3 in DNA: TGTGCCAGCAGTGCCCCGGGGGTGAAAATCTACAATGAGCAGTTCTTC. Its protein product is CASSAPGVKIYNEQFF.

A few counts support this clonotype. V is TRBV7-9 and J is TRBJ1-2; the D gene is possibly TRBD1 (6 bases). Germline assignment: CDR1 SEHNR and CDR2 FQNEAQ (reference sequence). Trimming cost V 0 bases and J 7 bases, with 18 bases left between them. The CDR3 contains 16 residues. The CDR3 nucleotides read TGTGCCAGCAGCTTAGCGGAAGCAGGGGCTTATGGTGGCTACACCTTC. Translation: CASSLAEAGAYGGYTF.

This clonotype has more than one count but fewer than ten. One end of the junction fails to match germline, which may point to a read error. V usage is TRBV7-8 and J usage is TRBJ2-7; no clear D gene. CDR3 size: 15 residues. CDR1 is SGHVS and CDR2 is FQNEAQ in the germline V gene. CDR3 sequence (DNA): TGCGCCAGCAGCCGCGGCAAGATGTCGGACTACGAGCAGTACTTC. The encoded protein is CASSRGKMSDYEQYF.

This clonotype has a count of ten or more. V gene TRBV11-3 combines with J gene TRBJ1-2; TRBD1 agrees at 10 bases. The CDR3 totals 13 residues. Germline CDR1 and CDR2: SGHNT and YENEEA. Losses at the gene ends were 11 bases for V and 1 base for J; bases not matched to a gene: 4. The CDR3 protein is CASGTGVNYGYTF. DNA of the CDR3: TGTGCCTCCGGGACAGGGGTTAACTATGGCTACACCTTC. The variable domain in full, with the rest retrieved from reference TRBV11-3 and TRBJ1-2, is EAGVVQSPRYKIIEKKQPVAFWCNPISGHNTLYWYLQNLGQGPELLIRYENEEAVDDSQLPKDRFSAERLKGVDSTLKIQPAELGDSAVYLCASGTGVNYGYTFGSGTRLTVV.

The chain is built from TRBV10-3 and TRBJ1-5; D is unclear. V was trimmed by 9 bases and J by 6 bases, leaving 30 bases between them. The CDR3 is made up of 18 amino acids. Germline V gene sequence: CDR1 ENHRY, CDR2 SYGVKD. CDR3 protein: CAISQGPLGLLKGQPQHF. CDR3 coding DNA: TGTGCCATTTCCCAAGGCCCCTTGGGGTTGTTAAAAGGTCAGCCCCAGCATTTT.

The chain combines TRBV24-1 with TRBJ2-2; 8 bases line up with TRBD1. CDR1 is KGHDR and CDR2 is SFDVKD in the germline V gene. The CDR3 extends over 15 amino acids. V lost 4 bases and J lost 3; bases outside the gene matches: 3. CDR3 region: CATSDPDRDTGELFF. In DNA, the CDR3 is TGTGCCACCAGTGACCCGGACAGGGACACCGGGGAGCTGTTTTTT.